Each of the 8 T cell receptor beta chains below was sequenced from the same sample in a study of a mutant IDH1 vaccine in newly diagnosed glioma. These TCRs are of unknown antigen specificity. Time point given: week 11, during vaccination. Topical imiquimod was applied with each vaccine dose, which held 300 ug of mutant IDH1 20-mer peptide. Assay used: immunoSEQ multiplex PCR; TCRdb lists only in-frame clones, some missing. The repertoire holds around 120,000 clones, with 80% as singletons. The sample here was PBMCs, taken from a glioma patient whose treatment included an IDH1 peptide vaccine. These receptors were collected from a man between 35 and 55 years old with glioma.

The chain couples TRBV7-8 to TRBJ2-6; D remains unclear. V was trimmed by 5 bases and J by 0 bases, leaving 14 bases between them. Germline CDR1 reads SGHVS; CDR2 reads FQNEAQ. The CDR3 sequence is 17 residues long. In nucleotides, the CDR3 is TGTGCCAGCAGCCAGACACCGATAGGCTCTGGGGCCAACGTCCTGACTTTC. It encodes CASSQTPIGSGANVLTF.

The chain employs TRBV6-1 and TRBJ1-5; D remains ambiguous. The CDR3 extends over 16 amino acids. The V end lost 2 bases, the J end lost 1 base, and 12 bases lay between the germline ends. Per the germline V gene, CDR1 is MNHNS and CDR2 is SASEGT. DNA of the CDR3: TGTGCCAGCAGTGAAAAGGGATCTGGGAGCAATCAGCCCCAGCATTTT. Its translation is CASSEKGSGSNQPQHF.

The chain recombines TRBV5-5 with TRBJ2-3; TRBD1 is a possible D gene (6 bases). Trimming took off 6 bases at V and 1 base at J, with 18 bases between the two ends. Germline values: CDR1 SGHKS, CDR2 YYEKEE (reference sequence). The CDR3 contains 16 residues. CDR3 sequence reads: CASTPNRDTGTDTQYF. The DNA for the CDR3 is TGTGCCAGCACCCCAAACCGGGACACTGGCACAGATACGCAGTATTTT.

This chain uses TRBV7-2 with TRBJ2-6; 8 positions agree with TRBD1. V was pared by 4 bases and J by 1 base, with 6 bases of the junction left unmatched. Germline lookup yields CDR1 SGHTA and CDR2 FQGNSA. The CDR3 loop spans 17 amino acids. This CDR3 reads CASSSLNRGSGANVLTF. The CDR3 DNA sequence: TGTGCCAGCAGCTCCCTTAACAGGGGGTCTGGGGCCAACGTCCTGACTTTC.

The J gene is TRBJ2-3, the V gene TRBV13, with 12 bases that match TRBD2. The CDR3 is 18 amino acids. After removal of 0 bases from V and 4 bases from J, the junction contained 8 bases not matched to a gene. Germline V CDR1 and CDR2: PRHDT, FYEKMQ (reference sequence). The chain's CDR3 is CASSLGRLAGAWADTQYF. The CDR3 bases are TGTGCCAGCAGCTTAGGCCGACTAGCGGGAGCGTGGGCAGATACGCAGTATTTT.

This clone was seen more than once but under ten times. V and J are TRBV7-6 and TRBJ2-5; 11 bases are shared with TRBD2. Germline assignment: CDR1 SGHVS and CDR2 FNYEAQ. There are 16 residues in the CDR3. V shed 5 bases and J 5 bases; nucleotides not matched to a gene: 10. CDR3 in DNA: TGTGCCAGCAGCGTTGCTAGCGGGAGGATTAGGGAGACCCAGTACTTC. Protein product: CASSVASGRIRETQYF. Looking up the rest from reference TRBV7-6 and TRBJ2-5 gives the full variable domain: GAGVSQSPRYKVTKRGQDVALRCDPISGHVSLYWYRQALGQGPEFLTYFNYEAQQDKSGLPNDRFSAERPEGSISTLTIQRTEQRDSAMYRCASSVASGRIRETQYFGPGTRLLVL.

This clone appeared a single time. This chain uses TRBV4-1 with TRBJ2-3, with 10 bases lining up with TRBD2. Trimming at V came to 1 base and at J to 3 bases, leaving 7 bases not matched to a gene. There are 17 residues in the CDR3. Germline assignment: CDR1 MGHRA and CDR2 YSYEKL. CDR3: CASSQGSGRGGTDTQYF. The DNA of the CDR3 is TGCGCCAGCAGCCAAGGAAGCGGGAGGGGCGGAACAGATACGCAGTATTTT.

This clone is medium-sized within its sample. The rearrangement uses TRBV30 and TRBJ2-1; 9 nucleotides match TRBD1. J lost 3 bases, V lost 7 bases, and 7 bases had no gene match. Germline CDR1 and CDR2: GTSNPN and SVGIG (reference sequence). This CDR3 has 14 amino acids. CDR3 sequence reads: CAFLKTGGYNEQFF. The CDR3 DNA sequence: TGTGCCTTTCTCAAGACAGGGGGCTACAATGAGCAGTTCTTC. Based on the CDR3 plus reference TRBV30 and TRBJ2-1, the full variable domain is SQTIHQWPATLVQPVGSPLSLECTVEGTSNPNLYWYRQAAGRGLQLLFYSVGIGQISSEVPQNLSASRPQDRQFILSSKKLLLSDSGFYLCAFLKTGGYNEQFFGPGTRLTVL.